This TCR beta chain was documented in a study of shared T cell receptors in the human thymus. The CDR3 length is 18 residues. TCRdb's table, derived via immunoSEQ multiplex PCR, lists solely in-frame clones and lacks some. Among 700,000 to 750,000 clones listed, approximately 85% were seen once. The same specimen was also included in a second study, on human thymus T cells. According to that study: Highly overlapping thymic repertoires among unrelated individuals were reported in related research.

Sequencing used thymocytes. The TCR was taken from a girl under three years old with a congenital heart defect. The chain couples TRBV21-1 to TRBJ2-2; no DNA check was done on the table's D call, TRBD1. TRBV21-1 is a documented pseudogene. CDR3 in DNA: TGTGCCAGCAGCACACCTGGGACAGGGGGACGATGCACCGGGGAGCTGTTTTTT. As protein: CASSTPGTGGRCTGELFF.